One sample yielded the 30 T cell receptor beta chains listed below, sequenced in a study of cytomegalovirus exposure and HLA in healthy donors. With 60 Vbeta and 13 Jbeta primers, the PCR was carried out. Measured with immunoSEQ multiplex PCR; TCRdb has only the in-frame clones, and not every one. The sample has roughly 160,000 clones; 75% are singletons. The sequencing sample was made of PBMCs. Source of these receptors: a woman in her 40s in good health and CMV-seropositive.

The CDR3 loop reads CASSKRLAGGALSYNEQFF. DNA of the CDR3: TGTGCCAGCAGCAAACGACTAGCGGGAGGGGCCCTCTCCTACAATGAGCAGTTCTTC. The rearrangement uses TRBV7-9 and TRBJ2-1; 14 bases are a match to TRBD2. The CDR3 totals 19 residues. Trimming cost V 5 bases and J 0 bases; bases outside gene matches: 9. CDR1 is SEHNR, CDR2 FQNEAQ, per germline (reference sequence).

This chain uses TRBV9 with TRBJ1-1; 7 positions match TRBD1. The CDR3 consists of 13 residues. Germline-derived CDR1 and CDR2 are SGDLS and YYNGEE. V was clipped by 5 bases and J by 1 base; unmatched bases: 2. CDR3 nucleotides: TGTGCCAGCAGTGGGACAGCGAACACTGAAGCTTTCTTT. Translating gives CASSGTANTEAFF. Based on the CDR3 plus reference TRBV9 and TRBJ1-1, the full variable domain is DSGVTQTPKHLITATGQRVTLRCSPRSGDLSVYWYQQSLDQGLQFLIQYYNGEERAKGNILERFSAQQFPDLHSELNLSSLELGDSALYFCASSGTANTEAFFGQGTRLTVV.

This chain connects TRBV27 to TRBJ1-1; TRBD1 matches 7 bases. V trimming: 5 bases; J trimming: 3 bases; junction bases outside the gene matches: 6. This CDR3 spans 14 amino acids. The germline V gene has CDR1 MNHEY and CDR2 SMNVEV (reference sequence). CDR3 protein: CASSLDRIYTEAFF. The CDR3 bases are TGTGCCAGCAGTCTGGACAGGATATACACTGAAGCTTTCTTT.

The V gene is TRBV7-2, the J gene TRBJ1-3; D possibly corresponds to TRBD1 (6 bases). Per the germline V gene, CDR1 is SGHTA and CDR2 is FQGNSA. The CDR3 is 15 amino acids. V dropped 3 bases and J dropped 1 base, with 10 bases sitting between them. This CDR3 reads CASSFSGQSGNTIYF. DNA for the CDR3: TGTGCCAGCAGCTTCTCTGGACAGTCTGGAAACACCATATATTTT.

The CDR3 coding sequence is TGCGCCAGCCGATATGAGGAGGGCTACGAGCAGTACTTC. Protein product: CASRYEEGYEQYF. The V gene is TRBV5-1, the J gene TRBJ2-7; D perhaps matches TRBD2 (6 bases). This CDR3 is built from 13 residues. Germline CDR1 and CDR2: SGHRS and YFSETQ. Trimming took off 7 bases at V and 3 bases at J, with 14 bases between the two ends.

V is TRBV6-1 and J is TRBJ1-2, with D possibly TRBD1 on 5 matching bases. This CDR3 has 15 amino acids. V shed 3 bases and J shed 7 bases, with 18 bases lying between them. Per germline, CDR1 MNHNS and CDR2 SASEGT. The CDR3 nucleotides read TGTGCCAGCAGTGACGGGGGGGGTTACAATGCTGGCTACACCTTC. This translates into CASSDGGGYNAGYTF.

The gene calls are TRBV7-8 and TRBJ2-2, with D perhaps TRBD2 (7 bases). Germline CDR1 is SGHVS and CDR2 is FQNEAQ. V gave up 6 bases and J gave up 5 bases, with 19 bases separating them. CDR3 size: 16 residues. The CDR3 sequence: CASSLQRGGLTGELFF. The CDR3 DNA sequence: TGTGCCAGCAGTCTACAGAGGGGGGGGCTGACCGGGGAGCTGTTTTTT.

The J gene is TRBJ1-1, the V gene TRBV28; no clear D gene. V lost 8 bases and J lost 0, with 4 bases in between. Per germline, CDR1 MDHEN and CDR2 SYDVKM. This CDR3 has 11 amino acids. This CDR3 is CASFMNTEAFF. The CDR3 coding sequence is TGTGCCAGCTTCATGAACACTGAAGCTTTCTTT. Full variable domain (outside the CDR3, taken from reference TRBV28 and TRBJ1-1): DVKVTQSSRYLVKRTGEKVFLECVQDMDHENMFWYRQDPGLGLRLIYFSYDVKMKEKGDIPEGYSVSREKKERFSLILESASTNQTSMYLCASFMNTEAFFGQGTRLTVV.

J is TRBJ2-3 and V is TRBV28; TRBD1 matches at 8 bases. This CDR3 contains 18 residues. CDR1 is MDHEN and CDR2 is SYDVKM in the germline V gene. The V and J ends lost 3 bases and 2 bases, in that order; junction bases with no gene match: 13. CDR3 DNA sequence: TGTGCCAGCAGTTTTAAAGGACAGGGAATGAAGGACACAGATACGCAGTATTTT. It translates to CASSFKGQGMKDTDTQYF.

The rearrangement joins TRBV6-1 to TRBJ2-7; D possibly corresponds to TRBD2 (5 bases). Germline-derived CDR1 and CDR2 are MNHNS and SASEGT. Trimming stripped 6 bases from V and 3 bases from J, with 15 bases between. The CDR3 is 14 amino acids. The CDR3 DNA is TGTGCCAGCAGCGCTAACGTTGAGGGCTACGAGCAGTACTTC. Translating gives CASSANVEGYEQYF.

The chain has TRBV5-1 and TRBJ2-1; perhaps TRBD2 as D (6 bases). Trimming shortened V by 0 bases and J by 0 bases, and 10 bases separated the two germline ends. Germline V gene sequence: CDR1 SGHRS, CDR2 YFSETQ. The CDR3 has 16 residues. CDR3 region: CASSLALSGSYNEQFF. As DNA, the CDR3 is TGCGCCAGCAGCTTGGCTCTTAGCGGCTCCTACAATGAGCAGTTCTTC.

The chain joins TRBV18 to TRBJ1-5; D possibly corresponds to TRBD1 (6 bases). Trimming cost V 3 bases and J 5 bases, with 14 bases left between them. Germline V gene lookup returns CDR1 KGHSH and CDR2 LQKENI. The CDR3 is 15 residues long. DNA for the CDR3: TGTGCCAGCTCACCCTCCCGGGACAAATATCAGCCCCAGCATTTT. Its translation: CASSPSRDKYQPQHF.

This clone has a handful of counts. The gene calls are TRBV21-1 and TRBJ2-2; the D call TRBD1 from the table was never checked on the DNA. TRBV21-1 is reported as a pseudogene. The CDR3 covers 16 residues. The CDR3 DNA is TGTGCCAGCAGCAACCCTCCGGGACAGAACACCGGGGAGCTGTTTTTT. Encoded protein: CASSNPPGQNTGELFF.

This clone was counted between two and nine times. This chain links TRBV19 with TRBJ1-5; D perhaps matches TRBD1 (6 bases). CDR1 and CDR2 from the germline V gene are LNHDA and SQIVND (reference sequence). The CDR3 consists of 13 residues. Trimming shortened V by 6 bases and J by 3 bases, and 9 bases separated the two germline ends. DNA for the CDR3: TGTGCCAGTAGGGACAGCTACAATCAGCCCCAGCATTTT. It specifies CASRDSYNQPQHF.

This clone was counted a few times. The chain recombines TRBV5-1 with TRBJ2-3; possibly TRBD1 for D (5 bases). V was pared by 4 bases and J by 3 bases, with 12 bases between. Germline CDR1 SGHRS, CDR2 YFSETQ. The CDR3 runs to 14 residues. The CDR3 DNA reads as TGCGCCAGCAGCCCGCGACAGTATACAGATACGCAGTATTTT. Translating it yields CASSPRQYTDTQYF. The complete variable domain, with remaining parts taken from reference TRBV5-1 and TRBJ2-3, reads KAGVTQTPRYLIKTRGQQVTLSCSPISGHRSVSWYQQTPGQGLQFLFEYFSETQRNKGNFPGRFSGRQFSNSRSEMNVSTLELGDSALYLCASSPRQYTDTQYFGPGTRLTVL.

This clone was observed a handful of times. This sequence joins TRBV7-9 and TRBJ2-1; 8 bases are shared with TRBD2. The trim removed 4 bases at V and 8 bases at J, leaving 7 bases unmatched. The CDR3 extends over 14 amino acids. Germline CDR1 is SEHNR and CDR2 is FQNEAQ (reference sequence). This chain's CDR3 is CASSSRGGSDEQFF. Written as DNA, the CDR3 is TGTGCCAGCAGCTCCCGGGGGGGGAGCGATGAGCAGTTCTTC. Drawing the rest from reference TRBV7-9 and TRBJ2-1, the complete variable domain is DTGVSQNPRHKITKRGQNVTFRCDPISEHNRLYWYRQTLGQGPEFLTYFQNEAQLEKSRLLSDRFSAERPKGSFSTLEIQRTEQGDSAMYLCASSSRGGSDEQFFGPGTRLTVL.

The chain is built from TRBV5-1 and TRBJ1-1; D remains unclear. Germline lookup yields CDR1 SGHRS and CDR2 YFSETQ. Trimming took 0 bases from V and 7 from J, leaving 7 bases between them. The CDR3 is 12 residues long. CDR3 sequence: CASSLETDEAFF. Written as DNA, the CDR3 is TGCGCCAGCAGCTTGGAAACAGATGAAGCTTTCTTT. Together with reference TRBV5-1 and TRBJ1-1, the CDR3 gives the full variable domain: KAGVTQTPRYLIKTRGQQVTLSCSPISGHRSVSWYQQTPGQGLQFLFEYFSETQRNKGNFPGRFSGRQFSNSRSEMNVSTLELGDSALYLCASSLETDEAFFGQGTRLTVV.

The rearrangement joins TRBV6-5 to TRBJ1-2; D unclear. The germline gives CDR1 MNHEY, CDR2 SVGAGI. The CDR3 length is 13 residues. V was clipped by 7 bases and J by 7 bases, with 16 bases between them. The CDR3 DNA sequence: TGTGCCAGCAACCACCAACCGAGGCGTGGCTACACCTTC. This translates into CASNHQPRRGYTF.

This chain connects TRBV7-2 to TRBJ2-7, with TRBD2 as a possible D gene (5 bases). This CDR3 has 15 residues. Trimming left V 5 bases short and J 7 bases short, with 21 bases between. Germline V gene sequence: CDR1 SGHTA, CDR2 FQGNSA. CDR3 coding DNA: TGTGCCAGCAGCAATCGAACCTTACCCCGGAGGGAGCAGTACTTC. This translates into CASSNRTLPRREQYF.

The sample holds a few counts of this clone. The gene calls are TRBV7-2 and TRBJ2-1; D may be TRBD1 (5 bases). The CDR3 has 13 amino acids. Per the germline V gene, CDR1 is SGHTA and CDR2 is FQGNSA. Trimming stripped 6 bases from V and 8 bases from J, with 14 bases between. The chain's CDR3 is CASRDGALDEQFF. The CDR3 DNA is TGTGCCAGCAGAGATGGGGCCCTGGATGAGCAGTTCTTC. Based on the CDR3 plus reference TRBV7-2 and TRBJ2-1, the full variable domain is GAGVSQSPSNKVTEKGKDVELRCDPISGHTALYWYRQSLGQGLEFLIYFQGNSAPDKSGLPSDRFSAERTGGSVSTLTIQRTQQEDSAVYLCASRDGALDEQFFGPGTRLTVL.

The chain is built from TRBV30 and TRBJ1-3; a possible D gene is TRBD1 (5 bases). Trimming took 4 bases from V and 0 from J, leaving 10 bases between them. The CDR3 consists of 14 residues. Germline V lookup: CDR1 GTSNPN, CDR2 SVGIG (reference sequence). The CDR3 loop reads CAWTVTVSGNTIYF. CDR3 sequence (DNA): TGTGCCTGGACCGTGACAGTCTCTGGAAACACCATATATTTT.

This clone was seen a handful of times. At one end, the junction sequence differs from germline, possibly due to a read error. This chain links TRBV7-9 with TRBJ2-1; 12 nucleotides match TRBD2. Germline CDR1 SEHNR, CDR2 FQNEAQ (reference sequence). The CDR3 spans 15 residues. The DNA of the CDR3 is TGTTCCAGCAGCTCGACTAGCGGGAGATACAATGAGCAGTTCTTC. Translated, it gives CSSSSTSGRYNEQFF.

The chain employs TRBV7-9 and TRBJ2-5; 8 positions match TRBD2. Germline CDR1 is SEHNR and CDR2 is FQNEAQ (reference sequence). The CDR3 sequence is 14 residues long. The ends lost 5 bases at V and 5 bases at J; junction bases unmatched: 7. CDR3 nucleotides: TGTGCCAGCAGCCCCCCCTCGGGGGGGGAGACCCAGTACTTC. This translates into CASSPPSGGETQYF.

The rearrangement links TRBV10-3 to TRBJ2-2; D gene unclear. The CDR3 extends over 16 amino acids. The germline V and J ends were trimmed by 3 bases and 0 bases, with 11 bases remaining between them. CDR1 ENHRY and CDR2 SYGVKD come from the germline V gene. This chain's CDR3 is CAISETSSANTGELFF. For the CDR3, the DNA is TGTGCCATCAGTGAAACGAGTTCCGCGAACACCGGGGAGCTGTTTTTT.

V and J are TRBV15 and TRBJ1-2; D is unclear. CDR3 size: 15 residues. Germline loops: CDR1 LNHNV, CDR2 YYDKDF (reference sequence). V gave up 0 bases and J gave up 8 bases, with 16 bases separating them. This CDR3 is CATSRDAVEERGYTF. CDR3 bases: TGTGCCACCAGCAGAGATGCCGTTGAGGAAAGAGGCTACACCTTC.

The genes are TRBV7-8 and TRBJ2-7, with TRBD2 matching 10 bases. This CDR3 is built from 14 residues. Germline CDR1 is SGHVS and CDR2 is FQNEAQ. The V segment lost 5 bases and the J segment 6 bases; nucleotides outside the gene matches: 7. The CDR3 DNA sequence: TGTGCCAGCAGCCTGGTAATAGCGGGAGGCGAGCAGTACTTC. Protein: CASSLVIAGGEQYF.

The rearrangement links TRBV19 to TRBJ1-1; 7 bases match TRBD1. Germline values: CDR1 LNHDA, CDR2 SQIVND (reference sequence). This CDR3 region has 14 residues. J lost 1 base, V lost 6 bases, and 5 bases had no gene match. CDR3 in DNA: TGTGCCAGTAGCGCGGACAGGAGGAACACTGAAGCTTTCTTT. It codes for CASSADRRNTEAFF.

The rearrangement uses TRBV19 and TRBJ1-2; the match to TRBD1 covers 7 bases. With V trimmed by 0 bases and J by 0 bases, 4 bases remained unmatched. CDR3 length equals 16 residues. Germline V gene sequence: CDR1 LNHDA, CDR2 SQIVND (reference sequence). The CDR3 reads CASSIERTGANYGYTF. In DNA form, the CDR3 reads TGTGCCAGTAGTATAGAAAGGACAGGAGCTAACTATGGCTACACCTTC.

This chain joins TRBV5-5 and TRBJ2-7; TRBD2 matches 15 bases. Per the germline V gene, CDR1 is SGHKS and CDR2 is YYEKEE (reference sequence). CDR3 size: 20 residues. Trimming cost V 4 bases and J 1 base; bases outside gene matches: 15. CDR3 region: CASSPLEGLAGGKFSYEQYF. The CDR3 DNA reads as TGTGCCAGCAGCCCCCTTGAGGGACTAGCGGGAGGCAAGTTTTCCTACGAGCAGTACTTC.

This sequence joins TRBV11-1 and TRBJ2-5; 9 bases agree with TRBD1. V shed 5 bases and J 3 bases; nucleotides not matched to a gene: 1. This CDR3 contains 13 residues. Germline V gives CDR1 SGHAT, CDR2 FQDESV (reference sequence). The CDR3 region is CASSRDREETQYF. The CDR3, as DNA: TGTGCCAGCAGCCGGGACAGGGAAGAGACCCAGTACTTC. Together with reference TRBV11-1 and TRBJ2-5, the CDR3 gives the full variable domain: EAEVAQSPRYKITEKSQAVAFWCDPISGHATLYWYRQILGQGPELLVQFQDESVVDDSQLPKDRFSAERLKGVDSTLKIQPAELGDSAMYLCASSRDREETQYFGPGTRLLVL.